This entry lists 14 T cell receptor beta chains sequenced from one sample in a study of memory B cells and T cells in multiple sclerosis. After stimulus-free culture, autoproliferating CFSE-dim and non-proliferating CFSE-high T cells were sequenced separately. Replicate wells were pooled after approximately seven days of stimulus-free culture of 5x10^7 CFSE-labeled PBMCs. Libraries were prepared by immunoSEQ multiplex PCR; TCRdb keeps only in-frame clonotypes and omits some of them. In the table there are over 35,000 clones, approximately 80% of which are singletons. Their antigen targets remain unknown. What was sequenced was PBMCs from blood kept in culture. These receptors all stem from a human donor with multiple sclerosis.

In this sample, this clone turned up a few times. CDR3 sequence reads: CASSVGLPPDTQYF. The DNA of the CDR3 is TGTGCCAGCAGCGTGGGACTGCCCCCAGATACGCAGTATTTT. J is TRBJ2-3 and V is TRBV9; D is perhaps TRBD2 (6 bases). V dropped 2 bases and J dropped 4 bases, with 11 bases sitting between them. In germline, CDR1 is SGDLS, CDR2 YYNGEE. The CDR3 contains 14 residues.

CDR3 DNA sequence: TGTGCCTGGAGTAAAGGTATGGGAGACCAAGAGACCCAGTACTTC. It specifies CAWSKGMGDQETQYF. The V gene is TRBV30, the J gene TRBJ2-5, with D possibly TRBD2 on 5 matching bases. V lost 2 bases and J lost 0, with 13 bases in between. The CDR3 totals 15 residues. The germline V gene encodes CDR1 GTSNPN and CDR2 SVGIG (reference sequence).

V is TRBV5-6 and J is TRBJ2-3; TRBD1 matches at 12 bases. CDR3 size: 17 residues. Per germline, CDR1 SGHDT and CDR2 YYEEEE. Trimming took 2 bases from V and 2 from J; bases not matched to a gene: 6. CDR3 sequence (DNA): TGTGCCAGCAGCTTCGGAGGGACAGGGGGCGTCACAGATACGCAGTATTTT. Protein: CASSFGGTGGVTDTQYF.

CDR3: CASSMETVSVYTF. CDR3 in DNA: TGTGCCAGTAGTATGGAGACGGTCAGTGTCTACACCTTC. The chain recombines TRBV19 with TRBJ1-2; unclear D gene. CDR3 length: 13 residues. Germline loops: CDR1 LNHDA, CDR2 SQIVND (reference sequence). The V and J ends lost 3 bases and 10 bases respectively, with 15 bases between them.

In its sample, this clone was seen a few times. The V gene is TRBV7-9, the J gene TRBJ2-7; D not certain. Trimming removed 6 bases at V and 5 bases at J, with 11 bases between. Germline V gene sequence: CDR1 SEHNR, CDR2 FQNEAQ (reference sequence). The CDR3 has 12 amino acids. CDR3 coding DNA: TGTGCCAGCAGGAATGGAAGGAACGAGCAGTACTTC. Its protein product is CASRNGRNEQYF.

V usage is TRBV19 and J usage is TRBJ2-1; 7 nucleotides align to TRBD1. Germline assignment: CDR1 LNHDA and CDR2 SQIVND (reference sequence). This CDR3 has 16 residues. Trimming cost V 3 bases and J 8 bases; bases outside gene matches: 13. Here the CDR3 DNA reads TGTGCCAGTAGTATTCGGACAGGCCTTCGGTTTGATGAGCAGTTCTTC. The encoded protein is CASSIRTGLRFDEQFF.

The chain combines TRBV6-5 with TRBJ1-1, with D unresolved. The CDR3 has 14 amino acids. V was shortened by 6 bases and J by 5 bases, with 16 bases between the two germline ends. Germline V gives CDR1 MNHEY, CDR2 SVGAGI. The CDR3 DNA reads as TGTGCCAGCAGGAAATTACGGGCGGAAACTGAAGCTTTCTTT. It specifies CASRKLRAETEAFF.

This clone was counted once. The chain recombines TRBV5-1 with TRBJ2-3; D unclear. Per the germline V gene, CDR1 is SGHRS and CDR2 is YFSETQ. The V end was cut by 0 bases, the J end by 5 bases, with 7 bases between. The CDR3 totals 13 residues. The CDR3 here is CASSLGLLDTQYF. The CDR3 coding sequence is TGCGCCAGCAGCTTGGGACTTTTAGATACGCAGTATTTT.

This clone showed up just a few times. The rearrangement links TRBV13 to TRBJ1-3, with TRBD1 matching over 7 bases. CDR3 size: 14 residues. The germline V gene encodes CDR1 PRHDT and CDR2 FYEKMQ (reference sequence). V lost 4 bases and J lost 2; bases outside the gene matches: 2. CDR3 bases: TGTGCCAGCAGCTCACAGGGGCCTGGAAACACCATATATTTT. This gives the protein CASSSQGPGNTIYF.

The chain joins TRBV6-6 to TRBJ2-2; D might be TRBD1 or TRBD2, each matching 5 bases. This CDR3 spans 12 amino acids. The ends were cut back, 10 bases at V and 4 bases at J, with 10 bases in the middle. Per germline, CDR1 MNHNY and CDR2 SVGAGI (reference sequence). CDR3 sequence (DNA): TGTGCCATCACCGGGGCCACCGGGGAGCTGTTTTTT. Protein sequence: CAITGATGELFF.

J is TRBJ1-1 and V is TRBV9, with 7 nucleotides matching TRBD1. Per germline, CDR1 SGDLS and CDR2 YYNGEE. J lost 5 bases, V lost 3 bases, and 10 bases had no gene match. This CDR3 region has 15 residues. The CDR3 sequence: CASSEAETGWTEAFF. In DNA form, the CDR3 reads TGTGCCAGCAGCGAGGCGGAGACAGGGTGGACTGAAGCTTTCTTT.

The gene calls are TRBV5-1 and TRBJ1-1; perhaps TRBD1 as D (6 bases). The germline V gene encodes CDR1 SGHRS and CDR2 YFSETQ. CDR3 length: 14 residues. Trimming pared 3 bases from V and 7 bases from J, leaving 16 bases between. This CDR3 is CASSSKAGDIEAFF. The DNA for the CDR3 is TGCGCCAGCAGCTCTAAGGCAGGGGATATTGAAGCTTTCTTT. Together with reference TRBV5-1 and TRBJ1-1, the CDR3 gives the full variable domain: KAGVTQTPRYLIKTRGQQVTLSCSPISGHRSVSWYQQTPGQGLQFLFEYFSETQRNKGNFPGRFSGRQFSNSRSEMNVSTLELGDSALYLCASSSKAGDIEAFFGQGTRLTVV.

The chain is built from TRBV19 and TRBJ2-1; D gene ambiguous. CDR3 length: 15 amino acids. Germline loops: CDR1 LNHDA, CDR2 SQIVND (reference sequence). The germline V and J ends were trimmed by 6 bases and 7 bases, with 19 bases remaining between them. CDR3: CASSLLPYSVNEQFF. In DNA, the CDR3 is TGTGCCAGTAGCCTTCTACCCTATAGTGTGAATGAGCAGTTCTTC.

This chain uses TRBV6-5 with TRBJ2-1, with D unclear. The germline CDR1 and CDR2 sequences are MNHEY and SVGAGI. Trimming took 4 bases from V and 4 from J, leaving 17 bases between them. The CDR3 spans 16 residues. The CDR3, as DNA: TGTGCCAGCAGTTCACCATCGCCAGCGCGGTACAATGAGCAGTTCTTC. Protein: CASSSPSPARYNEQFF.